The 28 T cell receptor beta chains listed next were all sequenced from one sample in a study of blood T cell repertoires in COVID-19 (dated by TCRdb to 2020 to 2022). The receptor library was made with the immunoSEQ multiplex PCR assay. TCRdb stores this immuneACCESS table with in-frame sequences only. Part of the clones is absent; in the studies checked, under half of the shortfall reflects unresolved V genes, and no reason is known for the rest. The sample table records 310,000 or so clones; around nine tenths of these occur just once. The ten largest make up over 1% of the sample. The sequenced material came from peripheral blood. The receptors were gathered from a man in his 70s with acute or convalescent COVID-19.

The rearrangement uses TRBV11-1 and TRBJ2-3; 10 bases line up with TRBD1. From germline, CDR1 is SGHAT and CDR2 FQDESV (reference sequence). The length of the CDR3 is 16 residues. V was clipped by 4 bases and J by 0 bases; unmatched bases: 4. The CDR3: CASSWGDRGSTDTQYF. The CDR3, as DNA: TGTGCCAGCAGCTGGGGGGACAGGGGAAGCACAGATACGCAGTATTTT.

The genes are TRBV6-1 and TRBJ1-1; D unresolved. The V gene's germline CDR1 is MNHNS and CDR2 SASEGT. The CDR3 extends over 13 amino acids. V gave up 2 bases and J gave up 4 bases, with 8 bases separating them. Here the CDR3 reads CASSERGSTEAFF. The CDR3, as DNA: TGTGCCAGCAGTGAAAGAGGGTCCACTGAAGCTTTCTTT.

In its sample, this clone was seen once. The genes are TRBV10-2 and TRBJ2-2; D may be TRBD2 (6 bases). The germline V gene has CDR1 WSHSY and CDR2 SAAADI. The CDR3 contains 14 residues. The germline V and J ends were trimmed by 5 bases and 5 bases, with 12 bases remaining between them. CDR3 nucleotide sequence: TGCGCCAGCAGTTGGGGGGATTTGACCGGGGAGCTGTTTTTT. Its protein is CASSWGDLTGELFF.

The CDR3 coding sequence is TGTGCCAGCAGTTTACCTGGGACTAGCGGGAGGTACAATGAGCAGTTCTTC. Its translation: CASSLPGTSGRYNEQFF. The V gene is TRBV28, the J gene TRBJ2-1; 15 nucleotides align to TRBD2. The germline CDR1 and CDR2 sequences are MDHEN and SYDVKM. Trimming cost V 2 bases and J 4 bases; bases outside gene matches: 3. This CDR3 comprises 17 residues.

The chain carries TRBV7-8 and TRBJ2-3; 10 bases align to TRBD2. Germline trimming cut 1 base from V and 2 bases from J; bases unmatched to any gene: 18. The V gene's germline CDR1 is SGHVS and CDR2 FQNEAQ. The CDR3 has 21 amino acids. CDR3 loop: CASSLDVPSGSLHPDTDTQYF. As DNA, the CDR3 is TGTGCCAGCAGCTTAGATGTGCCTAGCGGGAGCTTACATCCCGACACAGATACGCAGTATTTT.

The rearrangement joins TRBV12-3 or TRBV12-4 to TRBJ2-7, with 13 bases identical to TRBD2. The CDR3 extends over 13 amino acids. V lost 8 bases, J lost 3 bases, and 1 base stayed unmatched. CDR3 residues: CASGTSGIYEQYF. The CDR3 DNA sequence: TGTGCCAGCGGGACTAGCGGGATCTACGAGCAGTACTTC.

V is TRBV5-5 and J is TRBJ2-2; TRBD2 is a possible D gene (5 bases). Trimming pared 0 bases from V and 5 bases from J, leaving 11 bases between. CDR3 length equals 15 residues. Germline CDR1 and CDR2: SGHKS and YYEKEE (reference sequence). CDR3 region: CASSLDPGTTGELFF. The CDR3 nucleotides read TGTGCCAGCAGCTTGGACCCGGGAACGACCGGGGAGCTGTTTTTT.

The V call is TRBV14, the J call TRBJ1-2, with D possibly TRBD1 on 5 matching bases. This CDR3 is built from 11 residues. CDR1 and CDR2 from the germline V gene are SGHDN and FVKESK. The V end was cut by 5 bases, the J end by 6 bases, with 7 bases between. CDR3 amino acids: CASSRGDGYTF. In nucleotides, the CDR3 is TGTGCCAGCAGCAGGGGCGATGGCTACACCTTC.

This chain links TRBV10-3 with TRBJ1-5, with unresolved D. The germline V and J ends were trimmed by 11 bases and 3 bases, with 11 bases remaining between them. Germline V gene lookup returns CDR1 ENHRY and CDR2 SYGVKD. This CDR3 is 12 amino acids long. The CDR3 protein is CASGLYNQPQHF. In nucleotides, the CDR3 is TGTGCCTCAGGATTATACAATCAGCCCCAGCATTTT.

This sequence joins TRBV4-1 and TRBJ2-4, with TRBD2 matching 8 bases. This CDR3 region has 19 residues. With 0 bases clipped from V and 0 bases from J, the junction kept 10 bases outside the gene matches. Germline-derived CDR1 and CDR2 are MGHRA and YSYEKL. In DNA, the CDR3 is TGCGCCAGCAGCCAAGAAAGGACGGGGGGGATGCTAGCCAAAAACATTCAGTACTTC. Its protein product is CASSQERTGGMLAKNIQYF.

The V gene is TRBV4-3, the J gene TRBJ2-1; TRBD2 agrees at 10 bases. Unmatched junction bases numbered 5, after V lost 1 base and J lost 5 bases. The CDR3 consists of 16 residues. Germline CDR1 reads LGHNA; CDR2 reads YSLEER. CDR3 residues: CASSQGSGLADNEQFF. The CDR3 DNA follows: TGCGCCAGCAGCCAAGGTTCCGGACTAGCGGACAATGAGCAGTTCTTC.

This chain joins TRBV5-1 and TRBJ2-5; 8 positions agree with TRBD1. CDR1 and CDR2 (germline): SGHRS, YFSETQ. Trimming at V came to 2 bases and at J to 1 base, leaving 4 bases not matched to a gene. CDR3 length equals 15 residues. The CDR3 region has the DNA TGCGCCAGCAGCTTCCCGACAGGGGCCCAAGAGACCCAGTACTTC. Its protein is CASSFPTGAQETQYF.

This chain joins TRBV4-3 and TRBJ2-1; TRBD2 might be the D (6 bases). Germline V CDR1 and CDR2: LGHNA, YSLEER. Trimming took 5 bases from V and 5 from J, leaving 22 bases between them. This CDR3 has 17 residues. The CDR3 is CASSADPSVSGHNEQFF. DNA of the CDR3: TGCGCCAGCAGCGCCGATCCCTCCGTGAGCGGGCACAATGAGCAGTTCTTC.

The rearrangement links TRBV18 to TRBJ2-3; 15 bases are shared with TRBD2. The germline V gene encodes CDR1 KGHSH and CDR2 LQKENI. V lost 6 bases to trimming and J lost 0 bases; unmatched junction nucleotides: 7. The CDR3 contains 18 residues. The CDR3 bases are TGTGCCAGCTCCCAAGGGACTAGCGGGAGGATTAGCACAGATACGCAGTATTTT. It encodes CASSQGTSGRISTDTQYF.

This sequence joins TRBV10-2 and TRBJ2-1, with 10 bases fitting TRBD2. Losses at the gene ends were 7 bases for V and 12 bases for J; bases not matched to a gene: 18. The CDR3 spans 16 residues. Looked up from germline, CDR1 is WSHSY and CDR2 is SAAADI. The CDR3 region is CASTLDSGRPSYGQFF. CDR3 nucleotide sequence: TGCGCCAGCACCTTAGATAGCGGGAGGCCCTCGTACGGGCAGTTCTTC.

The chain carries TRBV28 and TRBJ2-5; 8 positions agree with TRBD1. CDR1 and CDR2 from the germline V gene are MDHEN and SYDVKM. V shed 4 bases, J shed 1 base, and the junction held 5 bases outside the gene matches. This CDR3 contains 15 residues. The CDR3 DNA follows: TGTGCCAGCAGTTCCTCAGGACAGGGCCAAGAGACCCAGTACTTC. It codes for CASSSSGQGQETQYF.

The V gene is TRBV29-1, the J gene TRBJ1-2, with D hard to call. V was shortened by 4 bases and J by 5 bases, with 14 bases between the two germline ends. The CDR3 has 13 amino acids. The germline V gene has CDR1 SQVTM and CDR2 ANQGSEA. The CDR3 bases are TGCAGCGTTGGACACGCCGGGGAATATGGCTACACCTTC. Amino acids: CSVGHAGEYGYTF.

This rearrangement joins TRBV14 to TRBJ2-1; 10 bases map to TRBD2. V trimming: 3 bases; J trimming: 6 bases; junction bases outside the gene matches: 8. CDR3 length: 16 residues. Per germline, CDR1 SGHDN and CDR2 FVKESK. CDR3 sequence (DNA): TGTGCCAGCAGCCAGCCGGGACTAGCGTCGGTCAATGAGCAGTTCTTC. It specifies CASSQPGLASVNEQFF.

The gene calls are TRBV2 and TRBJ2-7; possible D gene TRBD2, 5 bases. The germline V gene has CDR1 SNHLY and CDR2 FYNNEI. The CDR3 runs to 14 residues. V was trimmed by 4 bases and J by 0 bases, leaving 10 bases between them. The CDR3 sequence: CASSVAGISYEQYF. CDR3 nucleotides: TGTGCCAGCAGTGTGGCGGGCATCTCCTACGAGCAGTACTTC.

The rearrangement uses TRBV7-9 and TRBJ2-5; the match to TRBD2 covers 10 bases. The germline V gene has CDR1 SEHNR and CDR2 FQNEAQ (reference sequence). Trimming removed 4 bases from V and 3 bases from J; junction bases left unmatched: 2. The length of the CDR3 is 14 residues. The CDR3 DNA follows: TGTGCCAGCAGCTACAGCGGGGGGGAAGAGACCCAGTACTTC. It translates to CASSYSGGEETQYF.

The chain employs TRBV19 and TRBJ2-3; 7 bases are a match to TRBD2. Per germline, CDR1 LNHDA and CDR2 SQIVND (reference sequence). This CDR3 has 14 residues. V lost 6 bases and J lost 3; bases outside the gene matches: 6. The CDR3 reads CASRREGPTDTQYF. CDR3 DNA sequence: TGTGCCAGTAGGAGGGAGGGTCCGACAGATACGCAGTATTTT.

The genes are TRBV5-6 and TRBJ1-2; D is undetermined. V was cut by 4 bases and J by 4 bases, with 23 bases left in between. Germline V gene data show CDR1 as SGHDT and CDR2 as YYEEEE. CDR3 length: 17 residues. The CDR3 is CASSPSRWAGTIYGYTF. The CDR3, as DNA: TGTGCCAGCAGCCCCAGTCGTTGGGCAGGAACGATCTATGGCTACACCTTC.

The V and J genes are TRBV9 and TRBJ1-2; 7 bases are shared with TRBD1. CDR1 and CDR2 from the germline V gene are SGDLS and YYNGEE. J lost 4 bases, V lost 3 bases, and 9 bases had no gene match. This CDR3 spans 15 amino acids. The CDR3 nucleotides read TGTGCCAGCAGCGCCCGACAGGGACCGAGCTATGGCTACACCTTC. This sequence encodes CASSARQGPSYGYTF.

This sequence joins TRBV6-5 and TRBJ1-1, with 9 nucleotides matching TRBD1. Germline V gives CDR1 MNHEY, CDR2 SVGAGI. J lost 5 bases, V lost 4 bases, and 5 bases had no gene match. This CDR3 has 14 amino acids. DNA of the CDR3: TGTGCCAGCAGTTTACAGGGGGCGCGAACTGAAGCTTTCTTT. Translation: CASSLQGARTEAFF.

The chain joins TRBV28 to TRBJ1-2; D might be TRBD1 (5 bases). Germline loops: CDR1 MDHEN, CDR2 SYDVKM. The CDR3 is 14 amino acids. V shed 2 bases and J shed 8 bases, with 15 bases lying between them. The CDR3 is CASSLPKGLLGYTF. In nucleotides, the CDR3 is TGTGCCAGCAGTTTACCTAAGGGACTTCTGGGCTACACCTTC.

This rearrangement joins TRBV3-1 (or the pseudogene TRBV3-2) to TRBJ2-3; 7 bases are shared with TRBD2. V gave up 6 bases and J gave up 4 bases; unmatched junction bases: 7. Germline V gene sequence: CDR1 LGHDT, CDR2 YNNKEL (reference sequence). The CDR3 consists of 14 residues. DNA for the CDR3: TGTGCCAGCAGTCCGGGCCGGGGGGCAGATACGCAGTATTTT. It yields the protein CASSPGRGADTQYF.

V gene TRBV3-1 (or the pseudogene TRBV3-2) combines with J gene TRBJ2-2; D gene unclear. The V gene's germline CDR1 is LGHDT and CDR2 YNNKEL (reference sequence). V lost 1 base and J lost 1, with 7 bases in between. The CDR3 is 15 amino acids. The chain's CDR3 is CASSQGAGNTGELFF. CDR3 DNA sequence: TGTGCCAGCAGCCAAGGAGCCGGGAACACCGGGGAGCTGTTTTTT.

V gene TRBV7-2 combines with J gene TRBJ2-1; perhaps TRBD1 as D (5 bases). Trimming removed 1 base from V and 3 bases from J, with 10 bases in between. The CDR3 consists of 15 residues. Germline CDR1 and CDR2: SGHTA and FQGNSA. The chain's CDR3 is CASSLVQGLYNEQFF. CDR3 DNA sequence: TGTGCCAGCAGCTTAGTGCAGGGTCTCTACAATGAGCAGTTCTTC.